Here is one T cell receptor (beta chain) with its context. The antigen it binds to is not known. Qualities for individual bases were not recorded, and no much larger clone is one base off. Ends trimmed: V by 3 bases, J by 4 bases; bases unmatched to a gene: 6. CDR1 and CDR2 were assigned from the germline V gene as SGHRS and YFSETQ. From the cysteine through the phenylalanine, the CDR3 covers 15 amino acids. Only the CDR3 part of the read is kept: 45 bases, read in frame from the first base. The sample originates from a study of cytomegalovirus exposure and HLA in healthy donors (dated by TCRdb to about 2017). Looking at the study overall: The 500 to 700 repertoires of the first cohort and the roughly 110 validation repertoires were produced on the same platform, according to a later analysis. High-throughput TCR immunosequencing, statistical association of individual TCRs with disease status, and machine learning were combined to predict cytomegalovirus infection status. The study aimed to test whether signatures of past pathogen exposure could be identified by cataloging public T cell receptors. A separate validation cohort of 100 to 150 different subjects was used in addition to the approximately 700-subject first cohort.

Study-level results and caveats: The study listed around 160 TCR beta chains as associated with cytomegalovirus. A later analysis had no HLA typing for the validation cohort, so co-occurrence there was scored across all 120 repertoires. Most TCR sequences were observed very rarely across donors, whereas some public TCRs were present in many individuals. Three of the identified cytomegalovirus-associated TCR beta chains were confirmed in vitro to be specific for cytomegalovirus antigens. Of the cluster scores, 85% to 95% were above 0 in a later analysis, which found that TCRs clustered in the first cohort also tended to co-occur in the 120 validation repertoires. The classifier was reported to diagnose cytomegalovirus status with high specificity and sensitivity in both the original cohort and the validation cohort. It was suggested by the authors that the approach could potentially be generalized to other disease states and immunological phenotypes.

Library method: the immunoSEQ multiplex PCR assay. From the authors' description of their analysis: A statistical classification framework was built for diagnosing cytomegalovirus status from the catalog of TCR beta chain sequences. Drawn from immuneACCESS, this table holds only the in-frame rearrangements with V and J called that TCRdb kept. Clones are partly lost; checked studies trace under half to an unresolved V gene and leave the rest unexplained. V and J calls plus clone size are reproduced from that table; the DNA served to infer D and trimming. For this sample the table gives 150,000 to 200,000 clones, of which approximately 84% were detected only once. Around 6.7% of the sample belongs to the ten largest clones. The donors belonged to the validation cohort of under 150 subjects, which was separate from the roughly 700-subject first cohort.

The rearrangement joined TRBV5-1 to TRBJ2-1; TRBD2 matches 8 bases in the middle. This TCR derives from a man aged 18 to 29 in good health and CMV-seropositive. Sequenced input: PBMCs. The CDR3 region has the sequence CASSSSTSGYNEQFF. In nucleotide form, the sequence is TGCGCCAGCAGCTCAAGTACTAGCGGATACAATGAGCAGTTCTTC.